This T cell receptor beta chain was sequenced during a study of T cells in Graves' hyperthyroidism and ophthalmopathy (dated by TCRdb to between 2017 and 2020). As for the study more broadly: Peripheral blood samples were taken at the time of initial diagnosis, prior to any treatment. To identify distinguishing TCR V-J signatures, a discovery cohort of 100 or so patients was used, comprising 43 with Graves' ophthalmopathy and 57 with stable Graves' hyperthyroidism. Prospective prediction of ophthalmopathy was tested in an independent validation cohort of 18 to 20 hyperthyroidism patients and 15 to 17 patients who later progressed to ophthalmopathy. The 90 to 100 discovery patients were randomly divided into training and test sets at a 7:3 ratio. In addition, the study compared T-cell repertoires in thyroid tissue and in blood from 6 or 7 Graves' hyperthyroidism patients. After blood sampling, hyperthyroidism patients were treated with methimazole at a starting dose of 30 mg daily, and ophthalmopathy patients were treated with high-dose intravenous methylprednisolone. According to the paper, TCR Vbeta CDR3 sequencing was carried out on approximately 140 peripheral blood samples, which came from approximately 43 ophthalmopathy, 75 to 80 hyperthyroidism and roughly 17 progressor patients. Overall study results and their limits: Blood samples also contained most of the expanded thyroid clonotypes (frequency above 0.001), which suggests that blood repertoires may reflect thyroid immune responses. Sample size was not statistically predetermined, and blinding of investigators to group allocation was not performed. In validation, the model predicted progression to ophthalmopathy with around 71% sensitivity and around 72% specificity, a median of approximately 6.5 months before onset. In cross-validation, a model built on a 13 V-J signature told ophthalmopathy apart from stable hyperthyroidism with just under 90% sensitivity and roughly 81% specificity, and in testing the same model reached 80%/75%.

The CDR3, from cysteine to phenylalanine, totals 15 residues. The sequence is cut down to CDR3 DNA, 45 bases in frame from base 1. The germline V gene provides CDR1 ENHRY and CDR2 SYGVKD. Germline trimming amounts to 2 bases on V and 7 bases on J, with 5 as the count of junction bases outside the gene matches. There are a few counts of this clonotype. No antigen is known for it. Base qualities are missing; no much larger clone stands one base away. TCR beta CDR3 regions were amplified from RNA transcripts. A first-round RT-PCR of the TCR CDR3 used the HTBI primer set with the Qiagen OneStep RT-PCR kit. Libraries were constructed in a second round of multiplex PCR, after which size selection and purification were carried out. The libraries were sequenced on an Illumina HiSeq2000 using paired-end 100 bp reads. Regarding the original processing steps: SOAPnuke was used to process the raw data, with reads discarded if the reads contained adapters or uncalled bases, had a mean Phred below 15, or lacked an exact constant-primer or identifier match. COPE v1.2.5 was used to merge high-quality paired reads, and clonotypes were defined as unique nucleotide sequences. MiTCR v1.1 was used to align the clonotypes against IMGT TRBV, TRBD and TRBJ reference segments. The analysis included only V-J combinations with a frequency above 0.0001, which together covered approximately 99% of the repertoires. A TCS score was defined as the ratio between F50 (clonal expansion) and ExV (chaos), using BLOSUM62-based TCRdist between CDR3 peptides within each V-J. Welch's t-statistics and random forest reduced approximately 520 V-J features to under 15, which were used in a naive Bayes classifier (R e1071). The public reads were quality trimmed at Q25 with fastp and then assembled into clones with MiXCR by TCRdb, keeping productive beta chains. Rows with one shared CDR3 protein collapse into an entry with the most common genes and DNA. The V and J calls come from TCRdb's annotation, not from the publication. The sample table records 250,000 or so distinct CDR3 sequences; over 12% of these occur just once. Of the sample, 30% to 35% falls within the top ten clones.

The hyperthyroidism patients were between 18 and 65 years old and newly diagnosed, with a disease duration of less than 2 months. Exclusion was applied to patients with uncontrolled infections, other autoimmune diseases, pregnancy or lactation. Diagnoses were established on the basis of clinical symptoms, serum thyroxine and TRAb, thyroid ultrasound, and orbital computed tomography. Blood from progressor patients was drawn when they were first diagnosed with hyperthyroidism, before any ophthalmopathy symptoms appeared. Ficoll-Paque density gradient centrifugation was used to isolate PBMCs from 8 to 10 ml of fresh peripheral blood. Progressor patients were initially diagnosed with Graves' hyperthyroidism and developed ophthalmopathy during follow-up. Total RNA was extracted using Trizol reagent, and RNA quality was assessed on an Agilent 2100 Bioanalyzer.

The TCR was taken from a woman aged 50 to 60 with Graves' hyperthyroidism that later progressed to Graves' ophthalmopathy. Sequencing used blood. The V and J genes are TRBV10-3 and TRBJ2-1, with 10 bases in between that match TRBD2. The CDR3 is CAISESGRAGNEQFF. The bases read TGTGCCATCAGTGAGAGCGGGAGGGCCGGAAATGAGCAGTTCTTC.